This T cell receptor (beta chain) is drawn from a study of blood T cells in healthy people across ages. Findings and limits, study-wide: Unsorted PBMCs prevented conclusive naive versus antigen-experienced comparison.

Primed by a sample-barcoded 5' primer and a J-beta primer mix, a second PCR proceeded for about 6 to 12 cycles. TCRdb reprocessed the 5' RACE reads with MiXCR, giving one entry per CDR3 protein. The sample has approximately 960,000 distinct CDR3 sequences, almost 30% seen once; the top ten hold roughly 10%. In the case of this clonotype: The antigen remains unidentified. A much larger clone differs by one base, so this may be a read error.

CDR1 is MDHEN and CDR2 is SYDVKM in the germline V gene. The CDR3 loop spans 13 amino acids. The individuals who served as donors were healthy Caucasians living in Russia, aged about 6 to 95. This sample was shared with a second study, whose subject was T cells of mothers and their children. As reported in that work: All extracted RNA went into cDNA synthesis, about 1.6 ug per 15 ul. A slight, non-significant increase in overlap was found for related mother-child pairs relative to unrelated pairs.

V usage is TRBV28 and J usage is TRBJ2-7, with unresolved D. This TCR came from a woman between 35 and 50 years old in good health. The source material was blood. The CDR3, as DNA: TGTGCCGGCAGCCCACGGGCCCCCTTCGAGCAGTACTTC. It yields the protein CAGSPRAPFEQYF.